This record looks at one T cell receptor beta chain sequence and its context. Its antigen is undetermined. The V gene end was trimmed by 3 bases and the J gene end by 13 bases; junction bases not matched to a gene: 17. Germline CDR1 SEHNR, CDR2 FQNEAQ (reference sequence). CDR3 size: 16 residues. The assay was immunoSEQ multiplex PCR, and TCRdb's table has in-frame clones only and misses some. The sample holds 4,400 or so clones, about 81% seen once. This sample is part of a study of T cells after posttransplantation cyclophosphamide. Study results and caveats: Tissue-infiltrating T cells from skin or gut overlapped little with blood T cells.

A marrow graft followed busulfan-fludarabine conditioning, with cyclophosphamide on days +3 and +4. Sequenced here: PBMCs, sampled after an allogeneic stem cell transplant with post-transplant cyclophosphamide. The rearrangement uses TRBV7-9 and TRBJ2-5; 10 nucleotides align to TRBD2. This clonotype was obtained from a female patient in her fifties who received an allogeneic stem cell transplant from a related donor, was CMV-positive, and had no GVHD. Among the T cells, some may be from the graft donor. The CDR3 loop is CASSFGLAETFPTSYF. The CDR3 coding sequence is TGTGCCAGCAGCTTCGGACTAGCGGAGACCTTTCCGACGTCGTACTTC.